The T cell receptor (beta chain) described here comes from a study of blood T cell repertoires in COVID-19. About the research overall: Sites in the United States, Italy and Spain provided acute and convalescent COVID-19 samples. T cells, B-cell-depleted T cells, or PBMCs supplied cDNA or gDNA.

CDR1 is SGHRS, CDR2 YFSETQ, per germline. V trimming: 4 bases; J trimming: 2 bases; junction bases outside the gene matches: 7. This CDR3 spans 15 amino acids. Repertoires were generated with immunoSEQ multiplex PCR, while TCRdb's copy carries only in-frame clones and drops some. This table holds some 270,000 clones, roughly nine tenths found once. This clone was seen once. This TCR was recovered from a woman between 40 and 55 years old who had recovered from COVID-19. The source material was peripheral blood. This chain joins TRBV5-1 and TRBJ2-5; 8 bases are a match to TRBD2. CDR3 amino acids: CASSTGTRGQETQYF. The DNA of the CDR3 is TGCGCCAGCAGCACGGGGACTAGGGGACAAGAGACCCAGTACTTC.